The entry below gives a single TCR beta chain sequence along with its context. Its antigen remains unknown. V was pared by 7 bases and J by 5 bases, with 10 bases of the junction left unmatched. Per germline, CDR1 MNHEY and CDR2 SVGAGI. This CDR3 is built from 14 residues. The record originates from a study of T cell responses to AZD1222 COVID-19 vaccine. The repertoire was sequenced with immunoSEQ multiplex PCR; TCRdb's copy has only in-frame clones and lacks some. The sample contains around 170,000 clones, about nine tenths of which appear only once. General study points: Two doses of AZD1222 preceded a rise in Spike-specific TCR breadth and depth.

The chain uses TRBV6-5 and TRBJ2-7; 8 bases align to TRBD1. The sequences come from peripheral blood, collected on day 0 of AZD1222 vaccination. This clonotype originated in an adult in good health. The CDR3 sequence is CASNQLDRGDEQYF. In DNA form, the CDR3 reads TGTGCCAGCAACCAACTCGACAGGGGCGACGAGCAGTACTTC.